The 2 T cell receptor beta chains below all came from one sample that was sequenced in a study of T cell clonality in common variable immunodeficiency. The protocol was immunoSEQ multiplex PCR, while the TCRdb copy is restricted to in-frame clones and leaves out a portion. The repertoire yields roughly 42,000 clones, none seen only once; the top ten contain approximately 2.2%. The sample taken for sequencing was peripheral blood mononuclear cells. The receptors were gathered from a person aged 18 to 70 in good health.

This clone was recorded at least ten times. The read ends 3 residues before the CDR3 terminus; that terminus is restored from the germline J gene. V and J are TRBV10-3 and TRBJ1-1, with a tentative D call TRBD1 (6 bases). Between the trimmed V and J ends, which lost 5 bases and 5 bases, there was a span of 9 bases. Germline-derived CDR1 and CDR2 are ENHRY and SYGVKD. The CDR3 contains 12 residues. The covered CDR3 bases are TGTGCCATCAGTAAACAGGGAACTGAA. Residues: CAISKQGTE. The entire CDR3 protein is CAISKQGTEAFF.

In the case of this clone: From the germline J gene comes the end of the CDR3, since the read stops 3 residues before it. The gene calls are TRBV10-2 and TRBJ2-5; D is perhaps TRBD2 (6 bases). CDR1 WSHSY and CDR2 SAAADI come from the germline V gene. The CDR3 is 14 residues long. The V gene lost 7 bases and the J gene lost 4 bases, with 16 bases spanning the gap. The CDR3 bases that were read are TGCGCCAGCATCCTCTCCGGGGGAGGAGAGACC. Residues: CASILSGGGET. The full CDR3 protein is CASILSGGGETQYF.